These 30 T cell receptor beta chains share one sample of origin, sequenced in a study of blood T cells in healthy people across ages. PCR was performed a second time for about 7 to 11 cycles using a sample-barcoded 5' primer and a J-beta primer mix. TCRdb reprocessed the 5' RACE reads via MiXCR and lists one record per CDR3 protein. The sample consists of approximately 800,000 distinct CDR3 sequences, around 24% of them appearing once. The sample was also reused in another study, on T cells of mothers and their children.

The sample taken for sequencing was blood. The receptors here all came from a boy younger than 18 in good health.

The V and J genes are TRBV20-1 and TRBJ2-3, with no clear D. The ends were cut back, 3 bases at V and 4 bases at J, with 5 bases in the middle. The CDR3 contains 11 residues. Germline V gene lookup returns CDR1 DFQATT and CDR2 SNEGSKA (reference sequence). CDR3 nucleotide sequence: TGCAGTGCTAGTGCAGCAGATACGCAGTATTTT. It yields the protein CSASAADTQYF.

This clonotype was seen a handful of times. The chain links TRBV10-3 to TRBJ2-1; unclear D gene. Gene TRBJ2-7 matches the end of the DNA better, so the J call may be wrong. From germline, CDR1 is ENHRY and CDR2 SYGVKD. This CDR3 is built from 15 residues. The CDR3 spells CATRVGRQKPYEQYF. CDR3 DNA sequence: TGTGCCACCAGAGTAGGACGCCAAAAGCCCTACGAGCAGTACTTC.

This clonotype was observed a handful of times. The chain employs TRBV7-9 and TRBJ1-6; a possible D gene is TRBD1 (5 bases). This CDR3 has 16 residues. Trimming stripped 6 bases from V and 7 bases from J, with 19 bases between. The germline gives CDR1 SEHNR, CDR2 FQNEAQ (reference sequence). The CDR3 sequence: CASSYETGTSNSPLHF. CDR3 DNA sequence: TGTGCCAGCAGTTACGAAACCGGGACCTCCAATTCACCCCTCCACTTT.

This clonotype was seen only a few times. The chain joins TRBV14 to TRBJ2-1, with a tentative D call TRBD1 (5 bases). The end of the DNA aligns better with TRBJ2-7, so the J call may be wrong. Germline CDR1 reads SGHDN; CDR2 reads FVKESK. The CDR3 runs to 18 residues. The CDR3 loop reads CASSQEGLTVYPGNEQYF. The CDR3 region has the DNA TGTGCCAGCAGCCAAGAGGGTCTTACGGTGTACCCAGGGAACGAGCAGTACTTC.

The chain combines TRBV15 with TRBJ1-6; 7 bases are shared with TRBD1. CDR3 length: 15 residues. Germline loops: CDR1 LNHNV, CDR2 YYDKDF (reference sequence). Unmatched junction bases numbered 5, after V lost 5 bases and J lost 4 bases. The CDR3 coding sequence is TGTGCCACCAGCGCTGAACAGGGGTATAATTCACCCCTCCACTTT. Translation gives CATSAEQGYNSPLHF.

On this clonotype: Lacking the conserved final phenylalanine or tryptophan, this CDR3 likely reflects a read error. V is TRBV6-6 and J is TRBJ2-5; TRBD2 is a possible D gene (6 bases). The J call may be wrong; the DNA end is better matched by TRBJ2-7. There are 13 residues in the CDR3. CDR1 is MNHNY, CDR2 SVGAGI, per germline (reference sequence). The CDR3 DNA reads TGTGCCAGCAGGCGGGACCAAAACTACGAGCAGTACTAC. This gives the protein CASRRDQNYEQYY.

The CDR3 sequence is CASSNLPKSNYGYTF. In DNA, the CDR3 is TGTGCCAGCAGCAACCTACCCAAGTCTAACTATGGCTACACCTTC. The chain employs TRBV11-2 and TRBJ1-2, with D hard to call. Germline values: CDR1 SGHAT, CDR2 FQNNGV. V shed 5 bases and J shed 0 bases, with 13 bases lying between them. The CDR3 has 15 amino acids.

The chain uses TRBV27 and TRBJ1-4; D is ambiguous. Trimming took off 3 bases at V and 12 bases at J, with 14 bases between the two ends. CDR1 and CDR2 from the germline V gene are MNHEY and SMNVEV (reference sequence). The CDR3 consists of 13 residues. Written as DNA, the CDR3 is TGTGCCAGCAGTTTGATTCTGGGTTGGGAACTGTTTTTT. Amino acid sequence: CASSLILGWELFF.

This clonotype was counted a few times. The rearrangement uses TRBV24-1 and TRBJ2-5; perhaps TRBD2 as D (6 bases). CDR3 length: 14 amino acids. V dropped 2 bases and J dropped 1 base, with 7 bases sitting between them. CDR1 and CDR2 (germline): KGHDR, SFDVKD. The CDR3: CATSDSGGQETQYF. The CDR3 DNA reads TGTGCCACCAGTGATTCCGGGGGCCAAGAGACCCAGTACTTC.

This clonotype was picked up a small number of times. The V gene is TRBV15, the J gene TRBJ1-1; 8 bases fit TRBD1. V was clipped by 4 bases and J by 1 base; unmatched bases: 17. Germline CDR1 reads LNHNV; CDR2 reads YYDKDF (reference sequence). The CDR3 is 19 residues long. As DNA, the CDR3 is TGTGCCACCAGCATCCTGGTATGGCAGGGGGCGGAGACGAACACTGAAGCTTTCTTT. Amino acid sequence: CATSILVWQGAETNTEAFF. The complete variable domain, with remaining parts taken from reference TRBV15 and TRBJ1-1, reads DAMVIQNPRYQVTQFGKPVTLSCSQTLNHNVMYWYQQKSSQAPKLLFHYYDKDFNNEADTPDNFQSRRPNTSFCFLDIRSPGLGDTAMYLCATSILVWQGAETNTEAFFGQGTRLTVV.

This clonotype was picked up a small number of times. This rearrangement joins TRBV24-1 to TRBJ2-7, with 7 bases fitting TRBD1. The better agreement between TRBJ2-5 and the DNA end casts doubt on the J call. Germline assignment: CDR1 KGHDR and CDR2 SFDVKD. The CDR3 loop spans 14 amino acids. The DNA of the CDR3 is TGTGCCACCAGTGGGGAGACAGGGTTGGAGACCCAGTACTTC. It translates to CATSGETGLETQYF.

This rearrangement joins TRBV20-1 to TRBJ2-5; D may match TRBD1 or TRBD2 (5 bases each). The CDR3 consists of 16 residues. Trimming pared 2 bases from V and 1 base from J, leaving 17 bases between. CDR1 DFQATT and CDR2 SNEGSKA come from the germline V gene (reference sequence). The chain's CDR3 is CSARRDRKTSQETQYF. CDR3 nucleotides: TGCAGTGCTAGAAGGGACCGCAAAACTAGCCAAGAGACCCAGTACTTC.

The chain employs TRBV7-8 and TRBJ1-6; D is uncertain. Trimming pared 2 bases from V and 10 bases from J, leaving 18 bases between. Germline CDR1 reads SGHVS; CDR2 reads FQNEAQ. CDR3 length: 16 residues. The CDR3 is CASSLSGVDNLSPLHF. For the CDR3, the DNA is TGTGCCAGCAGCTTATCCGGCGTTGACAATCTATCACCCCTCCACTTT.

The chain employs TRBV6-1 and TRBJ1-1; D not resolved. Trimming shortened V by 7 bases and J by 9 bases, and 15 bases separated the two germline ends. This CDR3 has 12 residues. CDR1 and CDR2 (germline): MNHNS, SASEGT. The CDR3 region has the DNA TGTGCCAGCACCCAAACGGGCCTTCAAGCTTTCTTT. This translates into CASTQTGLQAFF.

The chain employs TRBV12-3 or TRBV12-4 and TRBJ2-1; no definite D call. V lost 1 base to trimming and J lost 7 bases, with 5 bases between them. CDR3 length equals 12 residues. As DNA, the CDR3 is TGTGCCAGCAGTTTAGATCTGAATGAGCAGTTCTTC. It translates to CASSLDLNEQFF.

This clonotype appeared a few times. The CDR3 protein is CASSLRQGGGSPLHF. The CDR3 DNA is TGTGCCAGCAGCCTCCGACAGGGCGGCGGTTCACCCCTCCACTTT. The chain uses TRBV7-3 and TRBJ1-6; 7 bases fit TRBD1. This CDR3 has 15 amino acids. The V and J ends lost 5 bases and 9 bases, in that order; junction bases with no gene match: 10. CDR1 SGHTA and CDR2 FQGTGA come from the germline V gene.

In its sample, this clonotype was seen a few times. The genes are TRBV9 and TRBJ2-3, with unresolved D. CDR1 and CDR2 (germline): SGDLS, YYNGEE. The CDR3 consists of 16 residues. With 0 bases removed from V and 2 bases from J, the gap between germline ends came to 13 bases. The CDR3 bases are TGTGCCAGCAGCGTAGGTGGCAGTAGATACACAGATACGCAGTATTTT. Amino acids: CASSVGGSRYTDTQYF.

This clonotype turned up a few times. The gene calls are TRBV20-1 and TRBJ1-4; D is possibly TRBD1 (5 bases). This CDR3 comprises 14 residues. Germline V gives CDR1 DFQATT, CDR2 SNEGSKA (reference sequence). With 6 bases removed from V and 0 bases from J, the gap between germline ends came to 11 bases. CDR3: CSAPTGSTNEKLFF. DNA of the CDR3: TGCAGTGCCCCTACAGGATCAACTAATGAAAAACTGTTTTTT.

The rearrangement uses TRBV6-1 and TRBJ2-1; D is unclear. This CDR3 is 15 amino acids long. Per germline, CDR1 MNHNS and CDR2 SASEGT. V was shortened by 4 bases and J by 2 bases, with 12 bases between the two germline ends. The CDR3 reads CASSGPRGTYNEQFF. In DNA, the CDR3 is TGTGCCAGCAGTGGACCGAGAGGTACCTACAATGAGCAGTTCTTC.

The chain couples TRBV15 to TRBJ1-2, with D perhaps TRBD1 (5 bases). V was shortened by 0 bases and J by 7 bases, with 12 bases between the two germline ends. The CDR3 totals 14 residues. The germline CDR1 and CDR2 sequences are LNHNV and YYDKDF (reference sequence). The CDR3 DNA sequence: TGTGCCACCAGCAGAGATGGGGCTTACTGTGGCTACACCTTC. It translates to CATSRDGAYCGYTF.

The rearrangement joins TRBV3-1 to TRBJ2-2, with TRBD2 matching over 12 bases. The ends lost 0 bases at V and 1 base at J; junction bases unmatched: 6. Germline V lookup: CDR1 LGHDT, CDR2 YNNKEL (reference sequence). The CDR3 is 19 residues long. The CDR3: CASSQESWGLAGNTGELFF. The CDR3 DNA is TGTGCCAGCAGCCAAGAAAGTTGGGGACTAGCGGGGAACACCGGGGAGCTGTTTTTT. Looking up the rest from reference TRBV3-1 and TRBJ2-2 gives the full variable domain: DTAVSQTPKYLVTQMGNDKSIKCEQNLGHDTMYWYKQDSKKFLKIMFSYNNKELIINETVPNRFSPKSPDKAHLNLHINSLELGDSAVYFCASSQESWGLAGNTGELFFGEGSRLTVL.

This clonotype was recorded a few times. This sequence joins TRBV20-1 and TRBJ2-3, with 7 bases lining up with TRBD2. The germline gives CDR1 DFQATT, CDR2 SNEGSKA (reference sequence). The CDR3 has 16 amino acids. Losses at the gene ends were 3 bases for V and 1 base for J; bases not matched to a gene: 10. CDR3 amino acids: CSASGPGGSGTDTQYF. Written as DNA, the CDR3 is TGCAGTGCTAGTGGGCCGGGCGGGAGTGGCACAGATACGCAGTATTTT.

Points on this clonotype: An end of the junction does not agree with germline; a read error may underlie this. The chain employs TRBV20-1 and TRBJ2-3; 9 nucleotides line up with TRBD1. The CDR3 covers 16 residues. Germline V gene sequence: CDR1 DFQATT, CDR2 SNEGSKA (reference sequence). In DNA, the CDR3 is TGCATTGCTAGAGATGGGGGGACAGGGTTTGTAGATACGCAGTATTTT. Its translation is CIARDGGTGFVDTQYF.

This clonotype was counted a few times. The chain links TRBV5-1 to TRBJ2-5; D is undetermined. The CDR3 spans 14 residues. The ends were cut back, 4 bases at V and 4 bases at J, with 14 bases in the middle. CDR1 and CDR2 (germline): SGHRS, YFSETQ. CDR3 loop: CASSEEVQIETQYF. The CDR3 nucleotides are TGCGCCAGCAGCGAAGAGGTCCAGATAGAGACCCAGTACTTC.

Comments on this clonotype: A read error may account for a junction end that differs from germline. The V and J genes are TRBV14 and TRBJ2-5; TRBD2 aligns across 9 bases. This CDR3 is built from 16 residues. The germline V gene has CDR1 SGHDN and CDR2 FVKESK. This CDR3 reads CASSKNVVVSGGAKHF. The CDR3 region has the DNA TGTGCCAGCAGCAAAAACGTTGTGGTTAGCGGGGGAGCAAAACACTTC.

This clonotype was recorded a few times. The V and J genes are TRBV29-1 and TRBJ2-1; 7 bases are shared with TRBD2. The CDR3 runs 15 residues. The junction had 6 bases not matched to a gene; V was cut back by 4 bases and J by 0 bases. The germline V gene has CDR1 SQVTM and CDR2 ANQGSEA. DNA for the CDR3: TGCAGCGTTGGCGGGGGAATTAGCTCCTACAATGAGCAGTTCTTC. Protein product: CSVGGGISSYNEQFF.

V usage is TRBV6-5 and J usage is TRBJ1-2; D gene ambiguous. The germline V gene has CDR1 MNHEY and CDR2 SVGAGI. Trimming pared 0 bases from V and 3 bases from J, leaving 14 bases between. The CDR3 loop spans 16 amino acids. CDR3 loop: CASSYSEGNGYYGYTF. CDR3 in DNA: TGTGCCAGCAGTTACTCGGAAGGGAACGGTTACTATGGCTACACCTTC.

Only a few counts were recorded for this clonotype. The V call is TRBV28, the J call TRBJ2-1; 7 nucleotides match TRBD2. Germline lookup yields CDR1 MDHEN and CDR2 SYDVKM. V was pared by 7 bases and J by 8 bases, with 14 bases of the junction left unmatched. There are 15 residues in the CDR3. DNA of the CDR3: TGTGCCAGCAACTCCCGGGGACGGGGGAGGGATGAGCAGTTCTTC. It is translated as CASNSRGRGRDEQFF.

V is TRBV28 and J is TRBJ1-4; D call uncertain. The germline V and J ends were trimmed by 3 bases and 6 bases, with 8 bases remaining between them. The V gene's germline CDR1 is MDHEN and CDR2 SYDVKM. CDR3 size: 13 residues. In DNA form, the CDR3 reads TGTGCCAGCAGTTTGGTGGAGGATGAAAAACTGTTTTTT. Residues: CASSLVEDEKLFF.

This clonotype has only a few counts. V gene TRBV19 combines with J gene TRBJ2-6, with 9 bases that match TRBD1. CDR1 and CDR2 (germline): LNHDA, SQIVND (reference sequence). This CDR3 has 17 residues. V was clipped by 3 bases and J by 3 bases; unmatched bases: 6. The CDR3 loop is CASSIGTGFSGANVLTF. CDR3 nucleotides: TGTGCCAGTAGTATCGGGACAGGGTTTAGTGGGGCCAACGTCCTGACTTTC.